The next 27 T cell receptor beta chains were all read from a single sample in a study of cytomegalovirus exposure and HLA in healthy donors. 60 Vbeta and 13 Jbeta primers were used in PCR. Data came from immunoSEQ multiplex PCR; TCRdb stores just in-frame clones and leaves some out. This sample's clone table lists more than 85,000 clones. The specimen sequenced was PBMCs. The receptors here all came from a girl aged 5-17 years in good health and CMV-seropositive.

The rearrangement joins TRBV13 to TRBJ2-3; maybe TRBD2 (6 bases). Germline V gives CDR1 PRHDT, CDR2 FYEKMQ (reference sequence). V was cut by 5 bases and J by 4 bases, with 19 bases left in between. There are 16 residues in the CDR3. CDR3 nucleotides: TGTGCCAGCAGCCGAGCACAACGGGGGAAGGCAGATACGCAGTATTTT. Its protein is CASSRAQRGKADTQYF.

V and J are TRBV6-1 and TRBJ1-4, with D unclear. Trimming took off 3 bases at V and 8 bases at J, with 19 bases between the two ends. The germline V gene has CDR1 MNHNS and CDR2 SASEGT. The CDR3 loop spans 16 amino acids. CDR3 residues: CASSDGGRLRGEKLFF. The CDR3 DNA sequence: TGTGCCAGCAGTGACGGCGGCCGGCTAAGAGGAGAAAAACTGTTTTTT.

The V call is TRBV4-1, the J call TRBJ1-4; D possibly corresponds to TRBD1 (5 bases). Per germline, CDR1 MGHRA and CDR2 YSYEKL. The CDR3 sequence is 15 residues long. With 6 bases removed from V and 8 bases from J, the gap between germline ends came to 19 bases. The CDR3 nucleotides read TGCGCCAGCAGGGTCACTGGGGACTTGAGGGAAAAACTGTTTTTT. Protein sequence: CASRVTGDLREKLFF.

This chain links TRBV4-1 with TRBJ2-2; 7 positions match TRBD2. V was pared by 9 bases and J by 0 bases, with 4 bases of the junction left unmatched. There are 14 residues in the CDR3. Germline V gene data show CDR1 as MGHRA and CDR2 as YSYEKL. DNA for the CDR3: TGCGCCAGTACGGGGGGAACGAACACCGGGGAGCTGTTTTTT. The encoded protein is CASTGGTNTGELFF.

The chain uses TRBV13 and TRBJ1-3, with D perhaps TRBD1 (6 bases). CDR1 and CDR2 (germline): PRHDT, FYEKMQ (reference sequence). Trimming left V 8 bases short and J 0 bases short, with 11 bases between. The CDR3 covers 14 residues. The CDR3 DNA sequence: TGTGCCAGCCACGGGACAACCTCTGGAAACACCATATATTTT. Amino acid sequence: CASHGTTSGNTIYF.

The chain has TRBV7-6 and TRBJ2-2, with TRBD1 identical over 7 bases. Germline V gives CDR1 SGHVS, CDR2 FNYEAQ. Trimming at V came to 6 bases and at J to 6 bases, leaving 7 bases not matched to a gene. There are 14 residues in the CDR3. The CDR3 protein is CASSRGQLAGELFF. DNA for the CDR3: TGTGCCAGCAGTAGGGGACAGCTAGCCGGGGAGCTGTTTTTT.

The rearrangement joins TRBV27 to TRBJ1-1; 9 bases match TRBD1. Germline V CDR1 and CDR2: MNHEY, SMNVEV (reference sequence). The CDR3 consists of 15 residues. V lost 2 bases, J lost 4 bases, and 5 bases stayed unmatched. The CDR3 region has the DNA TGTGCCAGCAGTTTAACCGGGACAGGGCGCACTGAAGCTTTCTTT. Protein: CASSLTGTGRTEAFF.

The rearrangement joins TRBV6-5 to TRBJ2-7, with 8 bases aligning to TRBD2. The CDR3 spans 15 residues. V shed 4 bases, J shed 3 bases, and the junction held 8 bases outside the gene matches. From germline, CDR1 is MNHEY and CDR2 SVGAGI. This CDR3 reads CASSLEAGGVYEQYF. DNA for the CDR3: TGTGCCAGCAGTTTAGAGGCCGGGGGGGTCTACGAGCAGTACTTC.

The chain carries TRBV6-6 and TRBJ1-2, with 9 bases matching TRBD1. The CDR3 is made up of 16 amino acids. In germline, CDR1 is MNHNY, CDR2 SVGAGI (reference sequence). J lost 2 bases, V lost 0 bases, and 4 bases had no gene match. For the CDR3, the DNA is TGTGCCAGCAGTTACTCGACCGACAGGGGGAACTATGGCTACACCTTC. Protein product: CASSYSTDRGNYGYTF.

The gene calls are TRBV6-6 and TRBJ1-6; D gene uncertain. This CDR3 contains 12 residues. V dropped 5 bases and J dropped 6 bases, with 5 bases sitting between them. Germline CDR1 and CDR2: MNHNY and SVGAGI (reference sequence). CDR3 residues: CASSPLNSPLHF. The CDR3 coding sequence is TGTGCCAGCAGTCCCCTTAATTCACCCCTCCACTTT.

The V gene is TRBV6-1, the J gene TRBJ2-1; 9 nucleotides align to TRBD2. Germline V gene lookup returns CDR1 MNHNS and CDR2 SASEGT. The CDR3 runs 16 residues. V lost 4 bases, J lost 1 base, and 5 bases stayed unmatched. In nucleotides, the CDR3 is TGTGCCAGCAGTGTGGGTAGCGGGGGATCCTACAATGAGCAGTTCTTC. Its translation is CASSVGSGGSYNEQFF.

V gene TRBV4-3 combines with J gene TRBJ2-7; 11 bases are shared with TRBD1. This CDR3 spans 18 amino acids. Losses at the gene ends were 3 bases for V and 3 bases for J; bases not matched to a gene: 13. Per the germline V gene, CDR1 is LGHNA and CDR2 is YSLEER. CDR3 residues: CASSHQTGTGGSFYEQYF. In nucleotides, the CDR3 is TGCGCCAGCAGCCACCAAACCGGGACAGGGGGTTCCTTCTACGAGCAGTACTTC.

The CDR3 region is CASTGGLWETQYF. The CDR3 nucleotides read TGTGCCAGCACGGGGGGGTTGTGGGAGACCCAGTACTTC. The chain combines TRBV28 with TRBJ2-5; 8 positions match TRBD2. Germline values: CDR1 MDHEN, CDR2 SYDVKM. V lost 7 bases and J lost 5; bases outside the gene matches: 6. This CDR3 contains 13 residues.

The rearrangement uses TRBV28 and TRBJ1-6; D is ambiguous. V shed 6 bases and J shed 7 bases, with 13 bases lying between them. The CDR3 runs 14 residues. Per germline, CDR1 MDHEN and CDR2 SYDVKM. CDR3 region: CASSPGGFNSPLHF. The CDR3, as DNA: TGTGCCAGCAGCCCTGGAGGGTTCAATTCACCCCTCCACTTT.

The chain links TRBV7-2 to TRBJ1-1; no definite D call. CDR3 length equals 14 residues. V was trimmed by 1 base and J by 3 bases, leaving 9 bases between them. The germline V gene has CDR1 SGHTA and CDR2 FQGNSA. This CDR3 is CASSLEFSDTEAFF. As DNA, the CDR3 is TGTGCCAGCAGCTTAGAATTCTCCGACACTGAAGCTTTCTTT.

Written as DNA, the CDR3 is TGCGCCAGCAGCCCACAGACAGGGCAAAAGGGGGTGTACGAGCAGTACTTC. Its protein is CASSPQTGQKGVYEQYF. The chain has TRBV5-1 and TRBJ2-7; 7 positions match TRBD1. The CDR3 runs 17 residues. Trimming removed 4 bases from V and 4 bases from J; junction bases left unmatched: 17. Germline assignment: CDR1 SGHRS and CDR2 YFSETQ. Filled out from reference TRBV5-1 and TRBJ2-7, the complete variable domain reads KAGVTQTPRYLIKTRGQQVTLSCSPISGHRSVSWYQQTPGQGLQFLFEYFSETQRNKGNFPGRFSGRQFSNSRSEMNVSTLELGDSALYLCASSPQTGQKGVYEQYFGPGTRLTVT.

V gene TRBV6-5 combines with J gene TRBJ1-1; D unclear. The CDR3 contains 15 residues. Trimming pared 6 bases from V and 6 bases from J, leaving 20 bases between. Per the germline V gene, CDR1 is MNHEY and CDR2 is SVGAGI. The CDR3 spells CASRPSFSGFSEAFF. DNA for the CDR3: TGTGCCAGCAGACCCAGTTTCTCAGGTTTTTCTGAAGCTTTCTTT.

The chain carries TRBV7-9 and TRBJ1-2; D uncertain. The germline V gene has CDR1 SEHNR and CDR2 FQNEAQ (reference sequence). The CDR3 loop spans 11 amino acids. Trimming removed 7 bases from V and 4 bases from J, with 7 bases in between. CDR3 bases: TGTGCCAGCACCCAGATCTATGGCTACACCTTC. Protein product: CASTQIYGYTF.

This chain links TRBV6-5 with TRBJ1-6, with 7 bases identical to TRBD1. This CDR3 comprises 14 residues. Germline CDR1 MNHEY, CDR2 SVGAGI. With V trimmed by 10 bases and J by 0 bases, 3 bases remained unmatched. CDR3 amino acids: CATQGGSYNSPLHF. CDR3 in DNA: TGTGCCACCCAGGGGGGCTCCTATAATTCACCCCTCCACTTT.

V usage is TRBV29-1 and J usage is TRBJ1-4, with 8 bases fitting TRBD1. This CDR3 comprises 13 residues. The germline CDR1 and CDR2 sequences are SQVTM and ANQGSEA. CDR3 bases: TGCAGTACCTCAGGGGGCGCGAGTGAAAAACTGTTTTTT. Protein product: CSTSGGASEKLFF.

The V gene is TRBV25-1, the J gene TRBJ1-6, with 7 nucleotides matching TRBD1. The germline gives CDR1 MGHDK, CDR2 SYGVNS. The CDR3 covers 16 residues. V dropped 5 bases and J dropped 4; count of bases not matched to a gene: 8. The CDR3 is CASSTSGGQYNSPLHF. In DNA form, the CDR3 reads TGTGCCAGCAGTACCTCCGGGGGACAGTATAATTCACCCCTCCACTTT.

This chain links TRBV19 with TRBJ2-3; 7 nucleotides match TRBD2. The CDR3 runs to 15 residues. Germline V lookup: CDR1 LNHDA, CDR2 SQIVND (reference sequence). The V segment lost 5 bases and the J segment 1 base; nucleotides outside the gene matches: 6. CDR3 nucleotide sequence: TGTGCCAGTAGTTTGGGAGGGTACGGCACAGATACGCAGTATTTT. Translating gives CASSLGGYGTDTQYF.

The J gene is TRBJ2-1, the V gene TRBV7-3; TRBD2 might be the D (6 bases). Germline V lookup: CDR1 SGHTA, CDR2 FQGTGA. Trimming took 2 bases from V and 7 from J, leaving 12 bases between them. There are 14 residues in the CDR3. CDR3 region: CASSLGGLNNEQFF. CDR3 sequence (DNA): TGTGCCAGCAGCTTAGGTGGACTAAATAATGAGCAGTTCTTC.

The V and J genes are TRBV19 and TRBJ1-6; possibly TRBD1 for D (5 bases). V was pared by 8 bases and J by 10 bases, with 18 bases between. The CDR3 runs to 14 residues. Germline V gene data show CDR1 as LNHDA and CDR2 as SQIVND (reference sequence). CDR3: CASGQAEGVSPLHF. DNA for the CDR3: TGTGCCAGTGGCCAAGCTGAAGGGGTCTCACCCCTCCACTTT. The full variable domain, its missing parts supplied by reference TRBV19 and TRBJ1-6, is DGGITQSPKYLFRKEGQNVTLSCEQNLNHDAMYWYRQDPGQGLRLIYYSQIVNDFQKGDIAEGYSVSREKKESFPLTVTSAQKNPTAFYLCASGQAEGVSPLHFGNGTRLTVT.

This chain uses TRBV7-9 with TRBJ2-1, with TRBD2 matching 10 bases. The CDR3 extends over 17 amino acids. The trim removed 5 bases at V and 5 bases at J, leaving 12 bases unmatched. The germline V gene has CDR1 SEHNR and CDR2 FQNEAQ (reference sequence). The CDR3 spells CASSVSPLAGANNEQFF. Written as DNA, the CDR3 is TGTGCCAGCAGCGTATCCCCTCTAGCGGGGGCAAACAATGAGCAGTTCTTC.

The chain uses TRBV6-4 and TRBJ2-7, with 13 bases aligning to TRBD2. The CDR3 is made up of 16 amino acids. The V and J ends lost 6 bases and 4 bases, in that order; junction bases with no gene match: 9. CDR1 MRHNA and CDR2 SNTAGT come from the germline V gene. CDR3 in amino acids: CASSARLAGGPYEQYV. CDR3 DNA: TGTGCCAGCAGCGCCAGACTAGCGGGGGGACCTTACGAGCAGTACGTC.

As to this clone: At one end, the junction sequence differs from germline, possibly due to a read error. The chain combines TRBV5-6 with TRBJ2-3; the D gene is possibly TRBD2 (5 bases). The CDR3 length is 14 residues. Germline-derived CDR1 and CDR2 are SGHDT and YYEEEE. This CDR3 reads CASSLFPSTDKQYF. The CDR3 region has the DNA TGTGCCAGCAGCTTGTTTCCTAGCACAGATAAGCAGTATTTT. The full variable domain, its missing parts supplied by reference TRBV5-6 and TRBJ2-3, is DAGVTQSPTHLIKTRGQQVTLRCSPKSGHDTVSWYQQALGQGPQFIFQYYEEEERQRGNFPDRFSGHQFPNYSSELNVNALLLGDSALYLCASSLFPSTDKQYFGPGTRLTVL.